The present entry profiles one TCR beta chain with its context. Reverse transcription of extracted RNA yielded cDNA, which provided the sequencing template. Libraries were prepared by immunoSEQ multiplex PCR; TCRdb keeps only in-frame clonotypes and omits some of them. The sample gives around 190,000 clones, about 65% of which show up once; approximately 1.2% is in the top ten. The sample comes from a study of CD8+ T cells in alopecia areata. Study information: Tofacitinib continued for 6 to 18 months and was then withheld for 6 months.

Noted treatment: oral pan-JAK inhibitor, 5-10 mg twice daily. This CDR3 contains 15 residues. Germline CDR1 is SEHNR and CDR2 is FQNEAQ (reference sequence). The V and J ends lost 0 bases and 3 bases respectively, with 12 bases between them. The rearrangement uses TRBV7-9 and TRBJ2-7; unclear D gene. This specimen was CD4+ T cells sorted from blood, taken around week 50, from a patient treated with tofacitinib. The sequence was obtained from a human donor with alopecia areata. The CDR3 bases are TGTGCCAGCAGCTTAGCGCCGGCAGGTCGCTACGAGCAGTACTTC. Its protein product is CASSLAPAGRYEQYF.